The 12 T cell receptor beta chains below were found in one sample sequenced in a study of blood T cell repertoires in COVID-19. This table comes from immunoSEQ multiplex PCR, and its TCRdb copy is limited to in-frame clones, with some not included. The sample lists 180,000 or so clones; about 90% were seen once. Sequencing was carried out using PBMCs or T cells enriched from blood (not recorded which). These receptors all come from a human donor with acute COVID-19. The donor label of this sample is uncertain.

The chain carries TRBV4-1 and TRBJ1-2; D remains unclear. Trimming took off 4 bases at V and 2 bases at J, with 17 bases between the two ends. This CDR3 is 16 amino acids long. Germline CDR1 and CDR2: MGHRA and YSYEKL. In DNA, the CDR3 is TGCGCCAGCAGCCGCACGTGGGGAGGAAACAACTATGGCTACACCTTC. This encodes CASSRTWGGNNYGYTF.

The chain carries TRBV30 and TRBJ1-6; tentatively, D is TRBD1 (5 bases). The CDR3 loop spans 15 amino acids. Germline V lookup: CDR1 GTSNPN, CDR2 SVGIG (reference sequence). V was cut by 2 bases and J by 5 bases, with 13 bases left in between. The CDR3 nucleotides read TGTGCCTGGAGTAGGGGCAGGGCCGATAATTCACCCCTCCACTTT. Its translation: CAWSRGRADNSPLHF. The complete variable domain, with remaining parts taken from reference TRBV30 and TRBJ1-6, reads SQTIHQWPATLVQPVGSPLSLECTVEGTSNPNLYWYRQAAGRGLQLLFYSVGIGQISSEVPQNLSASRPQDRQFILSSKKLLLSDSGFYLCAWSRGRADNSPLHFGNGTRLTVT.

The chain combines TRBV7-2 with TRBJ2-4; 9 bases align to TRBD1. Germline trimming cut 6 bases from V and 8 bases from J; bases unmatched to any gene: 11. CDR1 is SGHTA, CDR2 FQGNSA, per germline. The CDR3 spans 15 residues. Here the CDR3 DNA reads TGTGCCAGCAGACTAAAACAGGGGGCATGGGACATTCAGTACTTC. Translation: CASRLKQGAWDIQYF.

This chain connects TRBV2 to TRBJ1-1; D may be TRBD1 (5 bases). V lost 3 bases to trimming and J lost 8 bases, with 19 bases between them. This CDR3 is 15 amino acids long. CDR1 is SNHLY, CDR2 FYNNEI, per germline. Here the CDR3 DNA reads TGTGCCAGCAGTGATCAGGGTAGCAGACGGAGCGAAGCTTTCTTT. Translating gives CASSDQGSRRSEAFF.

This chain connects TRBV9 to TRBJ2-1, with TRBD1 identical over 9 bases. The CDR3 spans 15 residues. With V trimmed by 0 bases and J by 9 bases, 7 bases remained unmatched. Germline lookup yields CDR1 SGDLS and CDR2 YYNGEE. The CDR3 loop is CASSVADLTGGEQFF. The CDR3 DNA reads as TGTGCCAGCAGCGTAGCCGACCTGACAGGGGGTGAGCAGTTCTTC.

The chain recombines TRBV5-8 with TRBJ1-5, with D perhaps TRBD1 (6 bases). CDR1 SGHTS and CDR2 YDEGEE come from the germline V gene. The CDR3 runs to 15 residues. V lost 4 bases and J 2 bases, leaving 13 bases between the germline ends. Here the CDR3 DNA reads TGTGCCAGCAGCGCAGGGGATTTCGGCAATCAGCCCCAGCATTTT. Its translation is CASSAGDFGNQPQHF.

This clone is a singleton in its sample. The chain uses TRBV4-1 and TRBJ2-1; possible D gene TRBD2, 7 bases. Germline V lookup: CDR1 MGHRA, CDR2 YSYEKL. V dropped 0 bases and J dropped 5 bases, with 17 bases sitting between them. The CDR3 totals 17 residues. The CDR3 DNA reads TGCGCCAGCAGCCAAGAGGGGGGGGCGGTACCCGACAATGAGCAGTTCTTC. The encoded protein is CASSQEGGAVPDNEQFF.

The rearrangement links TRBV4-1 to TRBJ1-1, with no clear D. V lost 5 bases and J lost 4, with 5 bases in between. CDR1 MGHRA and CDR2 YSYEKL come from the germline V gene. The CDR3 spans 11 residues. For the CDR3, the DNA is TGCGCCAGCAGCTTTAGCACTGAAGCTTTCTTT. It yields the protein CASSFSTEAFF.

This clone was seen just once. This chain connects TRBV6-5 to TRBJ1-3; D remains unclear. The CDR3 consists of 14 residues. V lost 7 bases to trimming and J lost 4 bases, with 14 bases between them. Germline V gene data show CDR1 as MNHEY and CDR2 as SVGAGI. The chain's CDR3 is CASTDGGVGNTIYF. The CDR3 DNA follows: TGTGCCAGCACCGACGGAGGTGTGGGAAACACCATATATTTT.

The chain's CDR3 is CASSARQGSNTEAFF. CDR3 DNA sequence: TGTGCCAGCAGCGCTCGACAGGGATCGAACACTGAAGCTTTCTTT. V usage is TRBV9 and J usage is TRBJ1-1; TRBD1 matches 7 bases. V lost 3 bases to trimming and J lost 1 base; unmatched junction nucleotides: 6. CDR3 length equals 15 residues. Germline CDR1 is SGDLS and CDR2 is YYNGEE.

The chain links TRBV7-9 to TRBJ2-2; D not certain. CDR1 SEHNR and CDR2 FQNEAQ come from the germline V gene (reference sequence). Deletions cut 3 bases from V and 2 bases from J, with 10 bases between. The CDR3 totals 15 residues. The CDR3 loop is CASSFPGSNTGELFF. The DNA of the CDR3 is TGTGCCAGCAGCTTCCCCGGGTCAAACACCGGGGAGCTGTTTTTT.

This chain uses TRBV3-1 (or the pseudogene TRBV3-2) with TRBJ2-1, with D possibly being TRBD2 (5 bases). Between the trimmed V and J ends, which lost 4 bases and 3 bases, there was a span of 13 bases. This CDR3 has 15 amino acids. Germline V gene sequence: CDR1 LGHDT, CDR2 YNNKEL (reference sequence). The CDR3 loop is CASSPGVQDYNEQFF. The CDR3 DNA reads TGTGCCAGCAGCCCCGGGGTCCAGGACTACAATGAGCAGTTCTTC.